One and the same sample provided the 4 T cell receptor beta chains below, sequenced in a study of lymphopenia after photon versus proton radiotherapy. The method was immunoSEQ multiplex PCR; TCRdb's version includes in-frame clones alone and lacks a portion of them. The sample has around 160,000 clones; about 88% are singletons. Sequenced material: peripheral blood, taken from a patient treated with photon-based radiotherapy. Every receptor here comes from a man aged 45-65 years with gastric cancer.

This chain joins TRBV18 and TRBJ1-2; no reliable D call. Trimming pared 2 bases from V and 0 bases from J, leaving 4 bases between. This CDR3 is built from 13 residues. Germline V gene sequence: CDR1 KGHSH, CDR2 LQKENI. CDR3 residues: CASSPTANYGYTF. The CDR3 coding sequence is TGTGCCAGCTCACCAACAGCTAACTATGGCTACACCTTC.

CDR3 region: CSVEIRAEETQYF. As DNA, the CDR3 is TGCAGCGTTGAAATCAGGGCAGAAGAGACCCAGTACTTC. The rearrangement uses TRBV29-1 and TRBJ2-5; tentatively, D is TRBD1 (5 bases). CDR3 length: 13 residues. Trimming stripped 2 bases from V and 3 bases from J, with 10 bases between. Per the germline V gene, CDR1 is SQVTM and CDR2 is ANQGSEA.

This clone was recorded once. The rearrangement links TRBV28 to TRBJ1-4; the D gene is possibly TRBD1 (5 bases). V shed 4 bases and J shed 1 base, with 7 bases lying between them. Germline lookup yields CDR1 MDHEN and CDR2 SYDVKM. The CDR3 extends over 14 amino acids. CDR3 sequence reads: CASSSTETNEKLFF. The DNA of the CDR3 is TGTGCCAGCAGTTCGACAGAAACTAATGAAAAACTGTTTTTT. Supplemented by reference TRBV28 and TRBJ1-4, the full variable domain reads DVKVTQSSRYLVKRTGEKVFLECVQDMDHENMFWYRQDPGLGLRLIYFSYDVKMKEKGDIPEGYSVSREKKERFSLILESASTNQTSMYLCASSSTETNEKLFFGSGTQLSVL.

The V call is TRBV19, the J call TRBJ1-1; 7 nucleotides align to TRBD1. The CDR3 sequence is 15 residues long. Per the germline V gene, CDR1 is LNHDA and CDR2 is SQIVND (reference sequence). J lost 0 bases, V lost 5 bases, and 6 bases had no gene match. The CDR3 sequence is CASSRTGWMNTEAFF. DNA of the CDR3: TGTGCCAGTAGTCGGACAGGTTGGATGAACACTGAAGCTTTCTTT.